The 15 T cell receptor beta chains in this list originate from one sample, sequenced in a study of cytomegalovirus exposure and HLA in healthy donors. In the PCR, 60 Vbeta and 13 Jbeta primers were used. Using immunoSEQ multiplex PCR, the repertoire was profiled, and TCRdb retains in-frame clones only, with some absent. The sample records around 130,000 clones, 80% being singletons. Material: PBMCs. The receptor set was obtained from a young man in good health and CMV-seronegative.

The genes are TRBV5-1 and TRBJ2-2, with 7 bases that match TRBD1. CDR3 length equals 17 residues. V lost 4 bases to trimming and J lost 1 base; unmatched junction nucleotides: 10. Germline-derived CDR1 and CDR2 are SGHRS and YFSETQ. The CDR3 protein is CASSPTTGWGNTGELFF. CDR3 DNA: TGCGCCAGCAGCCCAACGACAGGGTGGGGGAACACCGGGGAGCTGTTTTTT.

The DNA of the CDR3 is TGTGCCAGCAGCAAGGACAGGGGAACCTACGAGCAGTACTTC. Protein sequence: CASSKDRGTYEQYF. The chain recombines TRBV7-8 with TRBJ2-7; 9 bases are a match to TRBD1. The CDR3 covers 14 residues. CDR1 SGHVS and CDR2 FQNEAQ come from the germline V gene. J lost 2 bases, V lost 5 bases, and 4 bases had no gene match. The full variable domain, rest sourced from reference TRBV7-8 and TRBJ2-7, is GAGVSQSPRYKVAKRGQDVALRCDPISGHVSLFWYQQALGQGPEFLTYFQNEAQLDKSGLPSDRFFAERPEGSVSTLKIQRTQQEDSAVYLCASSKDRGTYEQYFGPGTRLTVT.

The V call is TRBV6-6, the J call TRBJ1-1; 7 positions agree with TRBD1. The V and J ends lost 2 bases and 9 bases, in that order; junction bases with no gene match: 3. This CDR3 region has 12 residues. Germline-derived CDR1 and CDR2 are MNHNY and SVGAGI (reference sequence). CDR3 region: CASSYPTGQAFF. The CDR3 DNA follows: TGTGCCAGCAGTTACCCGACAGGGCAAGCTTTCTTT.

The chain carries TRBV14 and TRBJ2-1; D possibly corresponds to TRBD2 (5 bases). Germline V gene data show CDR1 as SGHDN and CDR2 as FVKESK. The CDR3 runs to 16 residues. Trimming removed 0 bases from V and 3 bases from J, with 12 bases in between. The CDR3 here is CASSQDQRTVYNEQFF. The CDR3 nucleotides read TGTGCCAGCAGCCAAGATCAGAGGACTGTCTACAATGAGCAGTTCTTC.

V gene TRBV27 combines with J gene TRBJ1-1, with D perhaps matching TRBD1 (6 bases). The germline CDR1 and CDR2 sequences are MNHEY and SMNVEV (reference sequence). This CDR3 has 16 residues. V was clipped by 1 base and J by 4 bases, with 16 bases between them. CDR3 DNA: TGTGCCAGCAGTTTATTTTTCGGGGCAGGGGTCACTGAAGCTTTCTTT. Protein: CASSLFFGAGVTEAFF.

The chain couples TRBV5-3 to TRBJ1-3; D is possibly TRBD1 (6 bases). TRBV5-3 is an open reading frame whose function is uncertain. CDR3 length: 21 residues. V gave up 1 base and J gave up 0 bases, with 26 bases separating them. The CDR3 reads CARSLSPKRDTQKHSGNTIYF. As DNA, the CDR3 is TGTGCCAGAAGCTTGAGTCCTAAACGGGACACTCAAAAGCACTCTGGAAACACCATATATTTT.

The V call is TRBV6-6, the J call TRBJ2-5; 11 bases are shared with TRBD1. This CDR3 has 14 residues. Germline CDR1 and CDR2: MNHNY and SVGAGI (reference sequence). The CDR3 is CAIKGDRGWETQYF. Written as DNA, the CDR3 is TGTGCAATCAAAGGGGACAGGGGGTGGGAGACCCAGTACTTC.

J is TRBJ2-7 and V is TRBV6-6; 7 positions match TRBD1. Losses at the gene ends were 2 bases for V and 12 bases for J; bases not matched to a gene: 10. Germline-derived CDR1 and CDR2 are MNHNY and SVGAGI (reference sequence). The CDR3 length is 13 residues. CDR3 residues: CASSYGVVGGAYF. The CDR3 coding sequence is TGTGCCAGCAGTTACGGGGTAGTAGGGGGCGCGTACTTC.

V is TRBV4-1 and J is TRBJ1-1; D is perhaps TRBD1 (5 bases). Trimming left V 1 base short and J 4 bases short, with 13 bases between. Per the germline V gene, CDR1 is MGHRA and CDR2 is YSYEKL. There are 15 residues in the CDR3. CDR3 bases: TGCGCCAGCAGCCAAGCGAAGGGGTTGAGCACTGAAGCTTTCTTT. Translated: CASSQAKGLSTEAFF.

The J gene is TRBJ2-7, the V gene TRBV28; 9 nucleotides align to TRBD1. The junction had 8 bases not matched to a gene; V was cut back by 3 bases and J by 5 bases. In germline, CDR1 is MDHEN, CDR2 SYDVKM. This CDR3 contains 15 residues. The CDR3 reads CASSFRDRVIHEQYF. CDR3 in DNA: TGTGCCAGCAGTTTCCGGGACAGGGTAATACACGAGCAGTACTTC.

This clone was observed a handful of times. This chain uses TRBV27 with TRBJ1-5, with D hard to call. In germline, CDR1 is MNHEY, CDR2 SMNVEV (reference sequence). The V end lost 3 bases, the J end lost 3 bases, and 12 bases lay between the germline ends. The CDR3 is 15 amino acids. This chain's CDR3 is CASSFSVGLNQPQHF. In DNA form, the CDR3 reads TGTGCCAGCAGTTTTAGCGTGGGCCTCAATCAGCCCCAGCATTTT.

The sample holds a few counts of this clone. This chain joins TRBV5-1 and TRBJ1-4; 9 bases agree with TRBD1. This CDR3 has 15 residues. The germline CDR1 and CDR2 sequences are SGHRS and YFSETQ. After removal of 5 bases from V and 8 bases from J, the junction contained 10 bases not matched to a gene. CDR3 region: CASREVRTGEEKLFF. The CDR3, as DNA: TGCGCCAGCAGGGAGGTGCGGACAGGGGAGGAAAAACTGTTTTTT.

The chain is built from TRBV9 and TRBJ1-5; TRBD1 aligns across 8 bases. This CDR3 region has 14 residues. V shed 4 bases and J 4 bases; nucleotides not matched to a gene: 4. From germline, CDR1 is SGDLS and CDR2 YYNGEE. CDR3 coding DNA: TGTGCCAGCAGCACCGGGACAGGAAATCAGCCCCAGCATTTT. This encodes CASSTGTGNQPQHF.

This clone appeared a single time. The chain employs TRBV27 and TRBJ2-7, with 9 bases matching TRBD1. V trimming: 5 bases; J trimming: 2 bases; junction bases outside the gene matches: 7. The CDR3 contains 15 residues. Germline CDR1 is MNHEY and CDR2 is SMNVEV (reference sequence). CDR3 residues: CASSGADRGPYEQYF. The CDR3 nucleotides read TGTGCCAGCAGTGGAGCGGACAGGGGTCCCTACGAGCAGTACTTC.

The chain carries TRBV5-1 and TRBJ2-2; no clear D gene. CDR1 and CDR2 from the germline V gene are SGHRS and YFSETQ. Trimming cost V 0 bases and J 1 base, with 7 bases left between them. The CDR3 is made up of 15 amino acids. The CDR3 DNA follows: TGCGCCAGCAGCTTGGAAACAGTGAACACCGGGGAGCTGTTTTTT. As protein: CASSLETVNTGELFF.